Following are 6 T cell receptor beta chains from one sample sequenced in a study of T cell responses to AZD1222 COVID-19 vaccine. The protocol was immunoSEQ multiplex PCR, while the TCRdb copy is restricted to in-frame clones and leaves out a portion. Of fewer than 120,000 clones in the sample, over 85% were seen once. The sequenced sample was peripheral blood, obtained 28 days after the second AZD1222 dose. The receptors here all came from an adult who received the AZD1222 COVID-19 vaccine.

This chain joins TRBV5-4 and TRBJ2-7, with a weak D call TRBD2 (5 bases). V was pared by 0 bases and J by 7 bases, with 14 bases between. In germline, CDR1 is SGHNT, CDR2 YYREEE (reference sequence). CDR3 length: 14 residues. The CDR3 nucleotides read TGTGCCAGCAGCTTGGGAACTTTTTCGGGGGAGCAGTACTTC. It yields the protein CASSLGTFSGEQYF.

This clone was counted a single time. The chain combines TRBV6-6 with TRBJ1-1; 11 nucleotides agree with TRBD1. CDR1 and CDR2 (germline): MNHNY, SVGAGI (reference sequence). V shed 10 bases and J 4 bases; nucleotides not matched to a gene: 5. The CDR3 loop spans 13 amino acids. The CDR3 protein is CATGGQGVTEAFF. The DNA of the CDR3 is TGTGCCACGGGGGGACAGGGGGTCACTGAAGCTTTCTTT.

In this sample, this clone turned up once. V and J are TRBV6-1 and TRBJ2-7; no firm D call. CDR3 length: 15 amino acids. V lost 2 bases and J 3 bases, leaving 14 bases between the germline ends. CDR1 and CDR2 from the germline V gene are MNHNS and SASEGT. The CDR3 region is CASSEFTLGLYEQYF. The CDR3 DNA sequence: TGTGCCAGCAGTGAATTCACACTTGGTCTCTACGAGCAGTACTTC.

The V and J genes are TRBV28 and TRBJ2-7; D call uncertain. Germline loops: CDR1 MDHEN, CDR2 SYDVKM. Trimming cost V 3 bases and J 4 bases, with 4 bases left between them. CDR3 length equals 11 residues. The CDR3 protein is CASSFSYEQYF. The CDR3 DNA follows: TGTGCCAGCAGTTTCTCTTACGAGCAGTACTTC.

This chain connects TRBV11-2 to TRBJ1-1; TRBD1 aligns across 7 bases. This CDR3 spans 14 amino acids. The ends lost 0 bases at V and 5 bases at J; junction bases unmatched: 3. Germline CDR1 and CDR2: SGHAT and FQNNGV. In DNA form, the CDR3 reads TGTGCCAGCAGCTTAGATCCAGGGGGAACTGAAGCTTTCTTT. Translating it yields CASSLDPGGTEAFF. The entire variable domain, with the rest obtained from reference TRBV11-2 and TRBJ1-1, is as follows: EAGVAQSPRYKIIEKRQSVAFWCNPISGHATLYWYQQILGQGPKLLIQFQNNGVVDDSQLPKDRFSAERLKGVDSTLKIQPAKLEDSAVYLCASSLDPGGTEAFFGQGTRLTVV.

The chain recombines TRBV18 with TRBJ1-5; D ambiguous. V shed 2 bases and J shed 6 bases, with 8 bases lying between them. CDR3 length: 13 amino acids. The V gene's germline CDR1 is KGHSH and CDR2 LQKENI. Here the CDR3 reads CASSPDGSQPQHF. The CDR3 coding sequence is TGTGCCAGCTCACCAGACGGGAGTCAGCCCCAGCATTTT.